In its sample, the clone carrying this T cell receptor (beta chain) was seen a few times. Its matching antigen is unknown. CDR1 DFQATT and CDR2 SNEGSKA come from the germline V gene (reference sequence). The CDR3 totals 16 residues. V shed 0 bases and J 8 bases; nucleotides not matched to a gene: 11. Regarding the study as a whole: The larger cohort examined one V-J beta rearrangement, not whole repertoires.

Cells sorted as Tregs were CD4+, CD25+ and CD127-/low. TCRdb reprocessed the 5' RACE reads via MiXCR and lists one record per CDR3 protein. The sample has about 42,000 distinct CDR3 sequences, about 20% seen once. The receptor was derived from a female donor with breast cancer. The sample was Tregs sorted from blood. This chain uses TRBV20-1 with TRBJ2-1; 9 bases match TRBD1. The CDR3 protein is CSARDLLGQGLDEQFF. CDR3 sequence (DNA): TGCAGTGCTAGAGATCTTCTGGGACAGGGTCTCGATGAGCAGTTCTTC.